A selection of T cell receptor beta chains follows, all from one sample in a study of T cells in Graves' hyperthyroidism and ophthalmopathy. TCRdb reprocessed the multiplex PCR reads via MiXCR and lists one record per CDR3 protein. The sample yields approximately 400,000 distinct CDR3 sequences, about 18% seen once. Sequencing was performed on blood. The receptor set was obtained from a young man with Graves' ophthalmopathy. CDR3s include the opening cysteine and the closing phenylalanine or tryptophan. Fields, in order: CDR3 protein, V gene, J gene.

CDR3: CAFPGRSNTGELFF
V: TRBV7-9
J: TRBJ2-2

CDR3: CASSYILTGLYSNQPQHF
V: TRBV6-2/TRBV6-3
J: TRBJ1-5

CDR3: CASSFVGAHTEAFF
V: TRBV12-3/TRBV12-4
J: TRBJ1-1

CDR3: CASSSLNNQPQHF
V: TRBV7-9
J: TRBJ1-5

CDR3: CASSPWDSRSGYGYTF
V: TRBV7-9
J: TRBJ1-2

CDR3: CASSWLGQGNYEQYF
V: TRBV6-1
J: TRBJ2-7

CDR3: CASSEGPSDEQYF
V: TRBV10-1
J: TRBJ2-7

CDR3: CATSRDNRERETQYF
V: TRBV15
J: TRBJ2-5

CDR3: CASSPAPVGYEQYF
V: TRBV5-1
J: TRBJ2-7

CDR3: CSAIAGGPSTDTQYF
V: TRBV20-1
J: TRBJ2-3

CDR3: CASSFVRGPRGNIQYF
V: TRBV11-2
J: TRBJ2-4

CDR3: CSATNPTGNTEAFF
V: TRBV20-1
J: TRBJ1-1

CDR3: CSATRMNTEAFF
V: TRBV29-1
J: TRBJ1-1

CDR3: CASSQAGGGPQHF
V: TRBV4-1
J: TRBJ1-5

CDR3: CAISEAETQYF
V: TRBV10-3
J: TRBJ2-5

CDR3: CASSVAGTSGGPLRNEQFF
V: TRBV9
J: TRBJ2-1

CDR3: CASRGQGGLNTEAFF
V: TRBV5-6
J: TRBJ1-1

CDR3: CSARGPPDTQYF
V: TRBV20-1
J: TRBJ2-3

CDR3: CASSDRDSNTEAFF
V: TRBV7-9
J: TRBJ1-1

CDR3: CASSHYLAPANTGELFF
V: TRBV14
J: TRBJ2-2

CDR3: CASSLNGGNEQFF
V: TRBV12-3/TRBV12-4
J: TRBJ2-1

CDR3: CASSPTSGLGGNEQFF
V: TRBV7-3
J: TRBJ2-1

CDR3: CASSLGLGFDYGYTF
V: TRBV27
J: TRBJ1-2

CDR3: CASRLGGQGINEQYF
V: TRBV27
J: TRBJ2-7

CDR3: CASSPKPANTGELFF
V: TRBV18
J: TRBJ2-2

CDR3: CAIDRQGIYEQYF
V: TRBV7-9
J: TRBJ2-7

CDR3: CASSQPQGGGANVLTF
V: TRBV6-1
J: TRBJ2-6

CDR3: CASSLARGTGGSSYEQYF
V: TRBV7-2
J: TRBJ2-7

CDR3: CASSLSGGASGELFF
V: TRBV7-3
J: TRBJ2-2

CDR3: CSARMGQGNYGYTF
V: TRBV20-1
J: TRBJ1-2